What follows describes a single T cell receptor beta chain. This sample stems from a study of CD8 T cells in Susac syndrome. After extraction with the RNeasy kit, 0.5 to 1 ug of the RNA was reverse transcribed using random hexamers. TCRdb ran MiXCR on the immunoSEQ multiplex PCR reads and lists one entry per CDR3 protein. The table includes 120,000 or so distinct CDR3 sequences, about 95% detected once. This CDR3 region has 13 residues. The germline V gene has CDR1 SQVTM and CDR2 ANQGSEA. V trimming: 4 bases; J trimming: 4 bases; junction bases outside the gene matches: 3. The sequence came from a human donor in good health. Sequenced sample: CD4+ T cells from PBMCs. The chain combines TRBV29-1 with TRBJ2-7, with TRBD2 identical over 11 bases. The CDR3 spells CSVGPSGRYEQYF. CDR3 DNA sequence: TGCAGCGTTGGCCCTAGCGGGAGGTACGAGCAGTACTTC.